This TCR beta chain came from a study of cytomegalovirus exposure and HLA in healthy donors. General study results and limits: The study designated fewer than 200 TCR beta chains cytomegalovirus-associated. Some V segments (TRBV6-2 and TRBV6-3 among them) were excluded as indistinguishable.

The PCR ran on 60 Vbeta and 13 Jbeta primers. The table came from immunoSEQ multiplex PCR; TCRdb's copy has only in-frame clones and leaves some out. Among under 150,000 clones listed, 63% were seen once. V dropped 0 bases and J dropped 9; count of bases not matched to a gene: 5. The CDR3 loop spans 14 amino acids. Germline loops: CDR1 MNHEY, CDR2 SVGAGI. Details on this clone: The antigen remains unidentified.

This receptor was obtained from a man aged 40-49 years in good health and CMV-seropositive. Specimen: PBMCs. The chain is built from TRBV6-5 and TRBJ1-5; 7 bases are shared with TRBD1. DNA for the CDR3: TGTGCCAGCAGTTACTCCCAGGGGGACCGGCCCCAGCATTTT. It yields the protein CASSYSQGDRPQHF.